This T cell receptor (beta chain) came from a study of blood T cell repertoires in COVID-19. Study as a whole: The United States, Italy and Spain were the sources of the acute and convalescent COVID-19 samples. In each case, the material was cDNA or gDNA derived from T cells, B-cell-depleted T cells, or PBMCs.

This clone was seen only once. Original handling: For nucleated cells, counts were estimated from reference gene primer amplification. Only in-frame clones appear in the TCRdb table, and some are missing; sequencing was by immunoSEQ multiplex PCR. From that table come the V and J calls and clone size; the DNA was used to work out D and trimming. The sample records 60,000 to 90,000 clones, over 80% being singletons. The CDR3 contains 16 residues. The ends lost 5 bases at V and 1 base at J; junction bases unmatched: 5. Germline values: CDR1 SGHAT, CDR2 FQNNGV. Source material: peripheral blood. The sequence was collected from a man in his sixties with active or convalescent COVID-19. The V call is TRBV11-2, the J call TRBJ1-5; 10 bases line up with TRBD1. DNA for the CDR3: TGTGCCAGCAGCGAGGGACAGGGGTCAAGCAATCAGCCCCAGCATTTT. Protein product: CASSEGQGSSNQPQHF.